This T cell receptor beta chain emerged from a study of CD8 T cells in Susac syndrome. When the RNA was reverse transcribed, random hexamers were used with an input of about 0.5 to 1 ug. The immunoSEQ assay covered 54 Vbeta and 13 Jbeta segments for CDR3. Each CDR3 protein gets one entry after TCRdb re-called the immunoSEQ multiplex PCR reads with MiXCR. Altogether some 120,000 distinct CDR3 sequences are present, 90% to 95% being singletons, with the ten largest covering more than 0.1%. V gave up 4 bases and J gave up 5 bases; unmatched junction bases: 10. CDR1 and CDR2 (germline): LGHDT, YNNKEL (reference sequence). There are 15 residues in the CDR3.

The TCR comes from a human donor in good health. The chain couples TRBV3-1 to TRBJ2-7; 8 nucleotides align to TRBD2. Sequencing was carried out using CD4+ T cells from PBMCs. The CDR3 spells CASSLLLAAYHEQYF. CDR3 nucleotides: TGTGCCAGCAGCCTCCTACTAGCGGCATATCACGAGCAGTACTTC.